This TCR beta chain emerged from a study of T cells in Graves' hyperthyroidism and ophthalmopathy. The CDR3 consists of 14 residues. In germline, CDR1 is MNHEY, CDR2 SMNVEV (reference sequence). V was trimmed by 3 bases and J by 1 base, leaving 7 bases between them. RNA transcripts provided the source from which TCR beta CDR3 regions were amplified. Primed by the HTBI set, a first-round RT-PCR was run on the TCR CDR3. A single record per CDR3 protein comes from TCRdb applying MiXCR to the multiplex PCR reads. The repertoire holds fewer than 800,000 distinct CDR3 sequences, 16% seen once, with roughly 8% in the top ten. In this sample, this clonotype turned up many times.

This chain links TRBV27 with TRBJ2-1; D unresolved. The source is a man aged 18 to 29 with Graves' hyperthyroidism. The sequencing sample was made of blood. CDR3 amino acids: CASSFVGSYNEQFF. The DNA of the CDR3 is TGTGCCAGCAGTTTCGTGGGATCCTACAATGAGCAGTTCTTC.